These 13 T cell receptor beta chains were all obtained from the same sample, sequenced in a study of cytomegalovirus exposure and HLA in healthy donors. Method: immunoSEQ multiplex PCR; TCRdb's copy keeps in-frame clones and lacks some. The top ten hold more than 6.5% of the sample, which has more than 150,000 clones, roughly 84% seen once. Material: PBMCs. Receptors originate from a man aged 18 to 29 in good health and CMV-seropositive.

This clone was seen once. This rearrangement joins TRBV30 to TRBJ2-3; 9 bases are shared with TRBD2. From germline, CDR1 is GTSNPN and CDR2 SVGIG (reference sequence). This CDR3 has 16 amino acids. V lost 4 bases, J lost 3 bases, and 11 bases stayed unmatched. DNA of the CDR3: TGTGCCTGGAACGGGCGGGGGGGCTTGGGGACAGATACGCAGTATTTT. This gives the protein CAWNGRGGLGTDTQYF.

The chain has TRBV5-1 and TRBJ2-7; 9 bases agree with TRBD1. The CDR3 is made up of 16 amino acids. Trimming cost V 4 bases and J 9 bases; bases outside gene matches: 17. CDR1 and CDR2 from the germline V gene are SGHRS and YFSETQ. The CDR3 spells CASSPTSGTGPGGQYF. CDR3 bases: TGCGCCAGCAGCCCCACCTCCGGGACAGGGCCTGGTGGGCAGTACTTC.

This sequence joins TRBV19 and TRBJ2-7; D is perhaps TRBD2 (5 bases). This CDR3 is built from 13 residues. Germline CDR1 reads LNHDA; CDR2 reads SQIVND (reference sequence). V dropped 3 bases and J dropped 6 bases, with 12 bases sitting between them. The CDR3 reads CASSIQWRSEQYF. The CDR3 coding sequence is TGTGCCAGTAGTATCCAATGGAGGTCCGAGCAGTACTTC.

The chain joins TRBV19 to TRBJ2-1, with 7 bases aligning to TRBD2. CDR1 is LNHDA, CDR2 SQIVND, per germline (reference sequence). The CDR3 has 15 residues. The V segment lost 1 base and the J segment 2 bases; nucleotides outside the gene matches: 2. As DNA, the CDR3 is TGTGCCAGTAGTATAGCGAGCGGGACCTACAATGAGCAGTTCTTC. This gives the protein CASSIASGTYNEQFF.

This clone was seen a single time. The chain's CDR3 is CASSSTGGGKNEQFF. In DNA form, the CDR3 reads TGTGCCAGCAGCTCGACAGGGGGCGGCAAGAATGAGCAGTTCTTC. This sequence joins TRBV7-9 and TRBJ2-1; 10 nucleotides align to TRBD1. This CDR3 comprises 15 residues. From germline, CDR1 is SEHNR and CDR2 FQNEAQ (reference sequence). V lost 4 bases, J lost 7 bases, and 7 bases stayed unmatched.

V and J are TRBV5-1 and TRBJ1-6; TRBD1 might be the D (5 bases). In germline, CDR1 is SGHRS, CDR2 YFSETQ. V lost 3 bases and J lost 7, with 11 bases in between. The CDR3 is made up of 14 amino acids. For the CDR3, the DNA is TGCGCCAGCAGCTATGGACGGGGGAATTCACCCCTCCACTTT. Its protein is CASSYGRGNSPLHF.

This rearrangement joins TRBV7-2 to TRBJ2-5, with D unclear. In germline, CDR1 is SGHTA, CDR2 FQGNSA. Trimming removed 1 base at V and 5 bases at J, with 14 bases between. This CDR3 has 15 amino acids. The CDR3 protein is CASSLVAATVETQYF. CDR3 sequence (DNA): TGTGCCAGCAGCTTAGTGGCAGCGACGGTGGAGACCCAGTACTTC.

The chain recombines TRBV4-3 with TRBJ2-1; 7 bases match TRBD1. The CDR3 runs 14 residues. CDR1 LGHNA and CDR2 YSLEER come from the germline V gene. V shed 1 base and J 5 bases; nucleotides not matched to a gene: 2. The CDR3 region is CASSQGDSNNEQFF. Here the CDR3 DNA reads TGCGCCAGCAGCCAAGGGGACAGTAACAATGAGCAGTTCTTC.

The chain combines TRBV18 with TRBJ2-7, with 10 nucleotides matching TRBD1. This CDR3 comprises 13 residues. Germline CDR1 KGHSH, CDR2 LQKENI. Germline trimming cut 6 bases from V and 7 bases from J; bases unmatched to any gene: 6. The CDR3 loop is CASSLDRGEEQYF. For the CDR3, the DNA is TGTGCCAGCTCCCTGGACAGGGGGGAAGAGCAGTACTTC.

On this clone: This same CDR3 is encoded by further DNA sequences in the sample. This chain joins TRBV27 and TRBJ2-3; D is unresolved. Trimming removed 3 bases from V and 0 bases from J, with 4 bases in between. Germline V gene sequence: CDR1 MNHEY, CDR2 SMNVEV (reference sequence). The length of the CDR3 is 13 residues. The CDR3 DNA follows: TGTGCCAGCAGTTTCTCTAGCACAGATACGCAGTATTTT. Amino acids: CASSFSSTDTQYF.

CDR3 nucleotide sequence: TGTGCCAGCAGGACCTTCCCGGGGACTAGCGGGAGTACAGATACGCAGTATTTT. Encoded protein: CASRTFPGTSGSTDTQYF. J is TRBJ2-3 and V is TRBV28; 14 bases map to TRBD2. V lost 6 bases, J lost 3 bases, and 11 bases stayed unmatched. Germline lookup yields CDR1 MDHEN and CDR2 SYDVKM. The CDR3 totals 18 residues.

This clone was seen repeatedly, ten times or more. The chain carries TRBV5-4 and TRBJ1-1; D gene uncertain. This CDR3 has 13 amino acids. V gave up 3 bases and J gave up 4 bases, with 10 bases separating them. The germline V gene encodes CDR1 SGHNT and CDR2 YYREEE (reference sequence). In DNA form, the CDR3 reads TGTGCCAGCAGCTCCGTCCCTTCCACTGAAGCTTTCTTT. Translation: CASSSVPSTEAFF.

The gene calls are TRBV4-3 and TRBJ2-7; TRBD2 aligns across 7 bases. The V gene's germline CDR1 is LGHNA and CDR2 YSLEER. The CDR3 has 16 amino acids. With 0 bases clipped from V and 2 bases from J, the junction kept 7 bases outside the gene matches. The CDR3 sequence: CASSQETGGSPYEQYF. CDR3 nucleotides: TGCGCCAGCAGCCAAGAGACGGGCGGGAGTCCCTACGAGCAGTACTTC.